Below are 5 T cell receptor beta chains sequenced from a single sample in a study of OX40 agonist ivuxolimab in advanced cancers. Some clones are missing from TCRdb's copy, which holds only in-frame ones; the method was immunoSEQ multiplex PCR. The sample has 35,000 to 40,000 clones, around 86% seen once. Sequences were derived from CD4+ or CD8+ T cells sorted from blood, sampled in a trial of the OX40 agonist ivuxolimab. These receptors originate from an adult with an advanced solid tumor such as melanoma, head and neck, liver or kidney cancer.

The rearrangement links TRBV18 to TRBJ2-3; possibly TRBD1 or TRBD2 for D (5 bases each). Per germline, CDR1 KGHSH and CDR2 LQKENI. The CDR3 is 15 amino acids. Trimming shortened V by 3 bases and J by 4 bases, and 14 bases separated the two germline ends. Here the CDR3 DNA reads TGTGCCAGCTCACCGGGGACCGCTGGGGCAGATACGCAGTATTTT. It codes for CASSPGTAGADTQYF.

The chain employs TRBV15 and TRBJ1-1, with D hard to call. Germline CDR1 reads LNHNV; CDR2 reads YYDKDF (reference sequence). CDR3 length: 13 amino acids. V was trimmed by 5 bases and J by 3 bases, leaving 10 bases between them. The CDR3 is CATSVRRDTEAFF. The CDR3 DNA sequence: TGTGCCACCAGCGTTAGGCGGGACACTGAAGCTTTCTTT.

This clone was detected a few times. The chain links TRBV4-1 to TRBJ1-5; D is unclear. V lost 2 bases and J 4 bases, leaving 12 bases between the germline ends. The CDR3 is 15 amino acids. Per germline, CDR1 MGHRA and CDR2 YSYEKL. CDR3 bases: TGCGCCAGCAGCCAACAAGCGGGGTCGAATCAGCCCCAGCATTTT. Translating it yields CASSQQAGSNQPQHF.

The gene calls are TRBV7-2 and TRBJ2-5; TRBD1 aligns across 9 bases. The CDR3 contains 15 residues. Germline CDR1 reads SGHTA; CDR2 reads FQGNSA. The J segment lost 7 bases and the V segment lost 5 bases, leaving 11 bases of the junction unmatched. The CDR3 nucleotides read TGTGCCAGCAGCCCGGGACAGGGTAGGGAAGGGACCCAGTACTTC. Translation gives CASSPGQGREGTQYF.

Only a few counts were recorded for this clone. Here the CDR3 reads CASTPRGRETQYF. The DNA for the CDR3 is TGTGCCAGCACCCCTCGCGGGAGAGAGACCCAGTACTTC. The chain uses TRBV7-2 and TRBJ2-5; 7 bases match TRBD2. The CDR3 runs to 13 residues. Germline V gives CDR1 SGHTA, CDR2 FQGNSA. V was pared by 7 bases and J by 4 bases, with 6 bases of the junction left unmatched.